The T cell receptor (beta chain) described here comes from a study of human versus mouse CDR3 diversity and MHC coevolution. Study-wide results and caveats: The lowest clonal inequality scores came from most of the three human donors. iCHAO1 estimated the human TCR beta repertoire at roughly 1.6 million clonotypes.

TCRdb keeps only in-frame clones here, not all; method: immunoSEQ multiplex PCR. This table holds fewer than 80,000 clones, around 93% found once. V dropped 2 bases and J dropped 5 bases, with 9 bases sitting between them. The CDR3 loop spans 13 amino acids. CDR1 MDHEN and CDR2 SYDVKM come from the germline V gene. About this clone itself: Its antigen is currently unknown.

Sequencing was carried out using naive CD4+ T cells from blood. Specified subset: CD45RO-negative CD62L-positive naive CD4 T cells. The genes are TRBV28 and TRBJ1-2; D not certain. This sequence originates from a person between 30 and 69 years old in good health. This CDR3 is CASSLGQIYGYTF. As DNA, the CDR3 is TGTGCCAGCAGTTTAGGTCAGATATATGGCTACACCTTC.